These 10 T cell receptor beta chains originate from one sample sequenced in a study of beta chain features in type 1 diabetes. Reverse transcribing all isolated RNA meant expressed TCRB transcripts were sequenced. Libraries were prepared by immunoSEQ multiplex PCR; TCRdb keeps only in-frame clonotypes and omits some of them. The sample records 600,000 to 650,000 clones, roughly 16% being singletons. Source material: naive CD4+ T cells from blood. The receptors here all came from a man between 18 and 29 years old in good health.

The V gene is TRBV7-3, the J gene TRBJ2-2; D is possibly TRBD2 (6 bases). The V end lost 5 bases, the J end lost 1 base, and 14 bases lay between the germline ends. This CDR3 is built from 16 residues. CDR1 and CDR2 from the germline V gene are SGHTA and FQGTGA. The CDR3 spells CASSSPTGVNTGELFF. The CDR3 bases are TGTGCCAGCAGCAGCCCGACGGGGGTGAACACCGGGGAGCTGTTTTTT.

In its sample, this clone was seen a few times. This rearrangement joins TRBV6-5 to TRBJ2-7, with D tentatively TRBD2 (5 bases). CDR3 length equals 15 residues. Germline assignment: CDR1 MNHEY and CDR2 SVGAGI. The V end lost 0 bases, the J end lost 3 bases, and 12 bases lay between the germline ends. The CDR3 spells CASSYSTGSGYEQYF. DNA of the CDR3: TGTGCCAGCAGTTACTCGACGGGGAGCGGCTACGAGCAGTACTTC.

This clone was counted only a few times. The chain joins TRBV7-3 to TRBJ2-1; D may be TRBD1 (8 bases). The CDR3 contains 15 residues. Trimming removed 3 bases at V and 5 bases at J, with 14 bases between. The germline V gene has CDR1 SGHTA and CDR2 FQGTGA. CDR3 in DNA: TGTGCCAGCAGCTTCGGACAGGGAGGGGACAATGAGCAGTTCTTC. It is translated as CASSFGQGGDNEQFF. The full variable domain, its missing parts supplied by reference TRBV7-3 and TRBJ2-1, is GAGVSQTPSNKVTEKGKYVELRCDPISGHTALYWYRQSLGQGPEFLIYFQGTGAADDSGLPNDRFFAVRPEGSVSTLKIQRTERGDSAVYLCASSFGQGGDNEQFFGPGTRLTVL.

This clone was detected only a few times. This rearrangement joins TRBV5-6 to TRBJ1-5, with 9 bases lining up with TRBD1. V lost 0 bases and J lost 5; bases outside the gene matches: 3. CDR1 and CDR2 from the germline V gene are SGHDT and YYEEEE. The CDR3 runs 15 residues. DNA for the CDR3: TGTGCCAGCAGCTTGGAGGGGACAGGGCATCAGCCCCAGCATTTT. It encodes CASSLEGTGHQPQHF.

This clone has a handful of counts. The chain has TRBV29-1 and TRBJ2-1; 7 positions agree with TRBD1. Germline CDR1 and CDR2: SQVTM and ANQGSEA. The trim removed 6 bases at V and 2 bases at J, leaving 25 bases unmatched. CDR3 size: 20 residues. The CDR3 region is CSVKVPWTGITGLTYNEQFF. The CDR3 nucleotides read TGCAGCGTCAAAGTCCCCTGGACAGGCATCACGGGCTTGACCTACAATGAGCAGTTCTTC.

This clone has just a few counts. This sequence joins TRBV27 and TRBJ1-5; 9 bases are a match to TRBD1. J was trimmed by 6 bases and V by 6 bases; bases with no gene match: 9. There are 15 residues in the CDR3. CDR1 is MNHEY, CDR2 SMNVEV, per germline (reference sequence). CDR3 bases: TGTGCCAGCAGGAGGGACAGGGAAGCGATTCAGCCCCAGCATTTT. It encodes CASRRDREAIQPQHF.

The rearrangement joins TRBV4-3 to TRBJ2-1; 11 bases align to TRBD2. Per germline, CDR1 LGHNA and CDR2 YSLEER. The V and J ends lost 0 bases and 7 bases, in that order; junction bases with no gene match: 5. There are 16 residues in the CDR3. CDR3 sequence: CASSQELLAGANEQFF. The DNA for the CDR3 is TGCGCCAGCAGCCAAGAGCTACTAGCGGGAGCGAATGAGCAGTTCTTC.

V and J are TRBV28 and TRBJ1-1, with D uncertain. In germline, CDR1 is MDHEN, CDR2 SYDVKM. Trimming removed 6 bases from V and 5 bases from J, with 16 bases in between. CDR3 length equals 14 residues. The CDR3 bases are TGTGCCAGCAGCCTCCCTTTGGGAGGAACTGAAGCTTTCTTT. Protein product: CASSLPLGGTEAFF.

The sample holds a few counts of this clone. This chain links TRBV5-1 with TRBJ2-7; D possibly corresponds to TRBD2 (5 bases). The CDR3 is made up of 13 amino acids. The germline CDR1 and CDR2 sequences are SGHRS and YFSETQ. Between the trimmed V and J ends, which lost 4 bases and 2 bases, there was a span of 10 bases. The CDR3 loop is CASSGLFTYEQYF. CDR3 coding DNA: TGCGCCAGCAGCGGACTCTTCACCTACGAGCAGTACTTC.

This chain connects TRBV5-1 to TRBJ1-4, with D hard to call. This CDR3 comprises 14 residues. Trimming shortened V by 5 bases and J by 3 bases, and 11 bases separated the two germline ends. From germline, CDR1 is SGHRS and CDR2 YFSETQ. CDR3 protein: CASRRTASNEKLFF. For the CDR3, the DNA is TGCGCCAGCAGGCGGACGGCATCTAATGAAAAACTGTTTTTT.